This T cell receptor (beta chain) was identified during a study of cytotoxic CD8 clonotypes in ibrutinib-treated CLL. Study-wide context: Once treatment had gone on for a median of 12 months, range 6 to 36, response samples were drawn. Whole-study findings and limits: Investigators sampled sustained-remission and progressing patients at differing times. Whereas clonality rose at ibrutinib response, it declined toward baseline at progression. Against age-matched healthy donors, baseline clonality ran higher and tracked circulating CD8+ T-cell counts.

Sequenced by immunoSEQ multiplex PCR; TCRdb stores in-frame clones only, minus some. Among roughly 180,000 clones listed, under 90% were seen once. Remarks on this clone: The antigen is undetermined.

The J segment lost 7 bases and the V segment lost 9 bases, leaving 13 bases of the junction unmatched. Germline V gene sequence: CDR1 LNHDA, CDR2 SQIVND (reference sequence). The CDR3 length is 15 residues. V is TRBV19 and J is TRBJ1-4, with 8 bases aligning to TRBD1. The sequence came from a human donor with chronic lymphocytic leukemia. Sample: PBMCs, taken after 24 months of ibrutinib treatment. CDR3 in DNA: TGTGCCAGCGGGAGGACAGGGTACGGAGTTGAAAAACTGTTTTTT. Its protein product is CASGRTGYGVEKLFF.